This passage covers 30 T cell receptor beta chains from one sample sequenced in a study of blood T cell repertoires in COVID-19. The data were produced by immunoSEQ multiplex PCR, yet TCRdb's version contains in-frame clones alone and is incomplete. The data contain hundreds of thousands of clones, around 90% of them singletons. What was sequenced was PBMCs or T cells enriched from blood (not recorded which). The receptor source for this set is a woman under 30 who had recovered from COVID-19.

The chain employs TRBV27 and TRBJ2-1; 11 bases match TRBD2. The CDR3 is made up of 18 amino acids. Germline CDR1 is MNHEY and CDR2 is SMNVEV (reference sequence). The trim removed 1 base at V and 6 bases at J, leaving 11 bases unmatched. The CDR3 DNA reads as TGTGCCAGCAGTTTATGGGCTAGCGGGGGGCCCGCCCCCAATGAGCAGTTCTTC. Protein product: CASSLWASGGPAPNEQFF.

CDR3 sequence reads: CASSLGAGGRETQYF. In DNA, the CDR3 is TGTGCCAGCAGCTTGGGAGCGGGGGGGCGCGAGACCCAGTACTTC. The gene calls are TRBV5-4 and TRBJ2-5; TRBD2 matches 10 bases. The germline gives CDR1 SGHNT, CDR2 YYREEE (reference sequence). CDR3 length: 15 residues. J was trimmed by 5 bases and V by 0 bases; bases with no gene match: 4. Combining the CDR3 with reference TRBV5-4 and TRBJ2-5 gives the whole variable domain ETGVTQSPTHLIKTRGQQVTLRCSSQSGHNTVSWYQQALGQGPQFIFQYYREEENGRGNFPPRFSGLQFPNYSSELNVNALELDDSALYLCASSLGAGGRETQYFGPGTRLLVL.

The V gene is TRBV11-1, the J gene TRBJ2-7; D is unresolved. The V gene lost 3 bases and the J gene lost 2 bases, with 11 bases spanning the gap. This CDR3 contains 14 residues. Germline CDR1 SGHAT, CDR2 FQDESV (reference sequence). The CDR3 DNA sequence: TGTGCCAGCAGCTTTAGTCAGGTTCCCTACGAGCAGTACTTC. It yields the protein CASSFSQVPYEQYF.

The chain combines TRBV27 with TRBJ1-2, with TRBD1 as a possible D gene (6 bases). CDR1 MNHEY and CDR2 SMNVEV come from the germline V gene (reference sequence). This CDR3 spans 13 amino acids. The V end was cut by 3 bases, the J end by 4 bases, with 9 bases between. In DNA, the CDR3 is TGTGCCAGCAGTTTCACAGGGTTCTATGGCTACACCTTC. Protein: CASSFTGFYGYTF.

The V and J genes are TRBV28 and TRBJ2-1; D might be TRBD2 (5 bases). Trimming removed 0 bases at V and 8 bases at J, with 5 bases between. Germline V gene sequence: CDR1 MDHEN, CDR2 SYDVKM. The CDR3 covers 12 residues. Here the CDR3 reads CASSLWRDEQFF. The CDR3 nucleotides read TGTGCCAGCAGTTTATGGCGGGATGAGCAGTTCTTC.

This rearrangement joins TRBV9 to TRBJ2-6, with 9 positions matching TRBD1. The V gene end was trimmed by 5 bases and the J gene end by 3 bases; junction bases not matched to a gene: 12. The CDR3 has 18 amino acids. From germline, CDR1 is SGDLS and CDR2 YYNGEE. For the CDR3, the DNA is TGTGCCAGCAGTGAGGCAGGACAGGGGTCTTATGGGGCCAACGTCCTGACTTTC. Amino acids: CASSEAGQGSYGANVLTF.

This rearrangement joins TRBV28 to TRBJ1-1; D unclear. Germline V CDR1 and CDR2: MDHEN, SYDVKM. V shed 5 bases and J shed 6 bases, with 13 bases lying between them. This CDR3 contains 13 residues. CDR3 DNA: TGTGCCAGCAGTGACCCTCCGGACTCTGAAGCTTTCTTT. Translated, it gives CASSDPPDSEAFF.

V gene TRBV9 combines with J gene TRBJ1-5; D might be TRBD1 (5 bases). The length of the CDR3 is 14 residues. The V gene's germline CDR1 is SGDLS and CDR2 YYNGEE. Trimming stripped 4 bases from V and 7 bases from J, with 15 bases between. For the CDR3, the DNA is TGTGCCAGCAGCCGGGGCGGGGAGGCCCAGCCCCAGCATTTT. It is translated as CASSRGGEAQPQHF.

This sequence joins TRBV6-5 and TRBJ2-2, with D perhaps matching TRBD2 (5 bases). Germline CDR1 reads MNHEY; CDR2 reads SVGAGI. The CDR3 has 15 residues. Trimming shortened V by 3 bases and J by 3 bases, and 11 bases separated the two germline ends. The CDR3 here is CASSYFGIYTGELFF. The CDR3, as DNA: TGTGCCAGCAGTTATTTCGGGATCTACACCGGGGAGCTGTTTTTT.

This clone has just one count. The chain joins TRBV6-2 or TRBV6-3 to TRBJ2-5; D possibly corresponds to TRBD2 (5 bases). The germline V and J ends were trimmed by 0 bases and 7 bases, with 12 bases remaining between them. The CDR3 is made up of 14 amino acids. The germline V gene encodes CDR1 MNHEY and CDR2 SVGEGT. This CDR3 is CASSYSRAGGTQYF. The CDR3 region has the DNA TGTGCCAGCAGTTACTCGAGGGCAGGAGGGACCCAGTACTTC.

This clone showed up just once. The genes are TRBV7-6 and TRBJ1-5; no clear D. CDR3 length equals 14 residues. Germline V gene data show CDR1 as SGHVS and CDR2 as FNYEAQ. Trimming removed 5 bases at V and 3 bases at J, with 11 bases between. The CDR3 DNA reads as TGTGCCAGCAGCCCTGGAGGGCTCAATCAGCCCCAGCATTTT. Translation: CASSPGGLNQPQHF.

This clone was recorded a few times. The chain links TRBV5-1 to TRBJ2-7; 7 nucleotides align to TRBD1. The V segment lost 4 bases and the J segment 1 base; nucleotides outside the gene matches: 11. The germline V gene has CDR1 SGHRS and CDR2 YFSETQ. The CDR3 totals 16 residues. The CDR3 protein is CASSIQTGFESYEQYF. The DNA for the CDR3 is TGCGCCAGCAGCATCCAGACAGGGTTTGAATCCTACGAGCAGTACTTC. Together with reference TRBV5-1 and TRBJ2-7, the CDR3 gives the full variable domain: KAGVTQTPRYLIKTRGQQVTLSCSPISGHRSVSWYQQTPGQGLQFLFEYFSETQRNKGNFPGRFSGRQFSNSRSEMNVSTLELGDSALYLCASSIQTGFESYEQYFGPGTRLTVT.

The chain uses TRBV18 and TRBJ2-1, with D unresolved. CDR3 length: 15 residues. Germline lookup yields CDR1 KGHSH and CDR2 LQKENI. Trimming removed 1 base from V and 6 bases from J, with 13 bases in between. The CDR3: CASSPQTEATNEQFF. The CDR3 coding sequence is TGTGCCAGCTCACCACAGACTGAAGCCACCAATGAGCAGTTCTTC.

V gene TRBV27 combines with J gene TRBJ2-4, with a possible D match to TRBD2 (5 bases). The CDR3 is 13 residues long. Germline CDR1 is MNHEY and CDR2 is SMNVEV (reference sequence). V lost 1 base, J lost 14 bases, and 15 bases lay in between. As DNA, the CDR3 is TGTGCCAGCAGTTTATTCGGAGGAACCACTGAGTACTTC. Residues: CASSLFGGTTEYF.

V gene TRBV6-6 combines with J gene TRBJ2-7; 12 nucleotides agree with TRBD1. J gave up 4 bases and V 7 bases, and 11 bases lay outside the gene matches. Germline V gene data show CDR1 as MNHNY and CDR2 as SVGAGI (reference sequence). This CDR3 comprises 16 residues. CDR3: CASTTAPGQGAYEQYF. CDR3 DNA sequence: TGTGCCAGCACCACCGCTCCGGGACAGGGGGCATACGAGCAGTACTTC.

In this sample, this clone turned up a few times. This chain connects TRBV6-5 to TRBJ2-1, with 8 bases aligning to TRBD1. The CDR3 consists of 16 residues. Losses at the gene ends were 0 bases for V and 5 bases for J; bases not matched to a gene: 6. Per germline, CDR1 MNHEY and CDR2 SVGAGI. The CDR3 DNA reads TGTGCCAGCAGTTACTCTGACAGGGGCATTGACAATGAGCAGTTCTTC. Amino acids: CASSYSDRGIDNEQFF.

This sequence joins TRBV18 and TRBJ2-7; 9 bases match TRBD1. V gave up 3 bases and J gave up 3 bases; unmatched junction bases: 6. This CDR3 has 15 amino acids. CDR1 is KGHSH, CDR2 LQKENI, per germline. CDR3 protein: CASSPSGQGFYEQYF. As DNA, the CDR3 is TGTGCCAGCTCACCGTCGGGACAGGGCTTCTACGAGCAGTACTTC.

The chain links TRBV4-3 to TRBJ2-4; TRBD2 aligns across 10 bases. This CDR3 spans 17 amino acids. The trim removed 0 bases at V and 8 bases at J, leaving 10 bases unmatched. Germline V gene sequence: CDR1 LGHNA, CDR2 YSLEER. The CDR3 here is CASSQDPPSGSGDIQYF. Written as DNA, the CDR3 is TGCGCCAGCAGCCAAGATCCGCCTAGCGGGAGTGGAGACATTCAGTACTTC.

The V and J genes are TRBV5-1 and TRBJ1-2; D is undetermined. CDR1 is SGHRS, CDR2 YFSETQ, per germline. V was pared by 0 bases and J by 1 base, with 10 bases between. This CDR3 comprises 15 residues. The CDR3 nucleotides read TGCGCCAGCAGCTTGGACTGGGGAGATAACTATGGCTACACCTTC. It specifies CASSLDWGDNYGYTF.

This clone appeared a few times. This CDR3 reads CAWSGGNNSPLHF. CDR3 DNA sequence: TGTGCCTGGAGCGGGGGTAATAATTCACCCCTCCACTTT. The chain recombines TRBV30 with TRBJ1-6, with D possibly being TRBD1 (5 bases). This CDR3 region has 13 residues. V shed 3 bases and J shed 5 bases, with 8 bases lying between them. Germline-derived CDR1 and CDR2 are GTSNPN and SVGIG (reference sequence).

This clone has a single count. V is TRBV10-3 and J is TRBJ2-5; 7 bases line up with TRBD2. The CDR3 loop spans 16 amino acids. CDR1 and CDR2 (germline): ENHRY, SYGVKD. V shed 4 bases and J 3 bases; nucleotides not matched to a gene: 11. The CDR3 coding sequence is TGTGCCATCAGTGTTACCCCTAGCGGAAGTAAAGAGACCCAGTACTTC. It encodes CAISVTPSGSKETQYF.

The V call is TRBV6-2 or TRBV6-3, the J call TRBJ1-1; 9 positions agree with TRBD1. This CDR3 contains 17 residues. The germline V gene has CDR1 MNHEY and CDR2 SVGEGT. V shed 2 bases and J 3 bases; nucleotides not matched to a gene: 10. The CDR3 coding sequence is TGTGCCAGCAGTTACCAACTGGACAGGGGTTTCTACACTGAAGCTTTCTTT. This translates into CASSYQLDRGFYTEAFF.

V usage is TRBV10-3 and J usage is TRBJ1-3; D is possibly TRBD1 (6 bases). Between the trimmed V and J ends, which lost 1 base and 4 bases, there was a span of 14 bases. In germline, CDR1 is ENHRY, CDR2 SYGVKD. The CDR3 spans 16 residues. The CDR3 DNA sequence: TGTGCCATCAGTGAGTTACCACAGGGATCCGGAAACACCATATATTTT. Residues: CAISELPQGSGNTIYF.

V usage is TRBV11-2 and J usage is TRBJ2-1, with 9 bases fitting TRBD1. Trimming at V came to 4 bases and at J to 10 bases, leaving 11 bases not matched to a gene. Germline assignment: CDR1 SGHAT and CDR2 FQNNGV. This CDR3 is built from 15 residues. CDR3 in amino acids: CASSSWTGEVGEQFF. DNA of the CDR3: TGTGCCAGCAGCTCATGGACAGGGGAGGTAGGGGAGCAGTTCTTC.

The DNA of the CDR3 is TGTGCCAGCAGTTTATTAGGGACTAGCAATGAGCAGTTCTTC. It specifies CASSLLGTSNEQFF. J is TRBJ2-1 and V is TRBV27, with 8 bases matching TRBD2. Germline V gives CDR1 MNHEY, CDR2 SMNVEV (reference sequence). The CDR3 extends over 14 amino acids. V was clipped by 1 base and J by 6 bases; unmatched bases: 2.

The chain links TRBV25-1 to TRBJ1-3; TRBD1 matches 9 bases. The germline gives CDR1 MGHDK, CDR2 SYGVNS. This CDR3 region has 16 residues. V lost 3 bases and J lost 0; bases outside the gene matches: 3. The CDR3 loop reads CASSEGTGYSGNTIYF. Written as DNA, the CDR3 is TGTGCCAGCAGTGAGGGGACAGGGTACTCTGGAAACACCATATATTTT.

The V and J genes are TRBV5-1 and TRBJ2-3; 7 nucleotides agree with TRBD1. V lost 2 bases to trimming and J lost 6 bases; unmatched junction nucleotides: 6. Germline CDR1 is SGHRS and CDR2 is YFSETQ. The CDR3 loop spans 14 amino acids. For the CDR3, the DNA is TGCGCCAGCAGCTTATCCCAGGGGGAGGATACGCAGTATTTT. Amino acids: CASSLSQGEDTQYF.

The rearrangement joins TRBV15 to TRBJ2-7, with TRBD1 matching 8 bases. V trimming: 1 base; J trimming: 3 bases; junction bases outside the gene matches: 5. CDR1 LNHNV and CDR2 YYDKDF come from the germline V gene (reference sequence). The CDR3 is 15 amino acids. The CDR3 protein is CATSRGQGIGYEQYF. Written as DNA, the CDR3 is TGTGCCACCAGCAGAGGACAGGGGATTGGCTACGAGCAGTACTTC.

This clone was detected only a few times. The V gene is TRBV19, the J gene TRBJ2-3; a weak D match, TRBD1 (6 bases). Trimming took off 5 bases at V and 8 bases at J, with 14 bases between the two ends. The CDR3 sequence is 13 residues long. Germline lookup yields CDR1 LNHDA and CDR2 SQIVND (reference sequence). CDR3 protein: CASSPPGARTQYF. The CDR3 nucleotides are TGTGCCAGTAGTCCGCCAGGGGCACGTACGCAGTATTTT.

Written as DNA, the CDR3 is TGTGCAAGTCGCTTAGAGATCGGGTATCTGGGCACTGAAGCTTTCTTT. Protein product: CASRLEIGYLGTEAFF. The rearrangement uses TRBV12-2 and TRBJ1-1. TRBV12-2 is classified as a pseudogene. CDR3 length: 16 amino acids.